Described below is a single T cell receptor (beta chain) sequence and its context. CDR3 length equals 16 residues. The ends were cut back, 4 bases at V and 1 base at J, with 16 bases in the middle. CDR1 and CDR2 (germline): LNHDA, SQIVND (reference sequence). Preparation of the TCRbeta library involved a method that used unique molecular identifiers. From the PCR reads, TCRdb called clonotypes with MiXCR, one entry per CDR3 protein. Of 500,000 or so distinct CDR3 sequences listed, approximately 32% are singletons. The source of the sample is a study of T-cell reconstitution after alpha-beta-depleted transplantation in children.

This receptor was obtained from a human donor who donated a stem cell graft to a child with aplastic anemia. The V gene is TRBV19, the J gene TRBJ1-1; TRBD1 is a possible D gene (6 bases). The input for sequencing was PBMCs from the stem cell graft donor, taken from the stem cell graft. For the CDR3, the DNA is TGTGCCAGTAGTACCCGACAGGAGCACAGGAACACTGAAGCTTTCTTT. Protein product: CASSTRQEHRNTEAFF.